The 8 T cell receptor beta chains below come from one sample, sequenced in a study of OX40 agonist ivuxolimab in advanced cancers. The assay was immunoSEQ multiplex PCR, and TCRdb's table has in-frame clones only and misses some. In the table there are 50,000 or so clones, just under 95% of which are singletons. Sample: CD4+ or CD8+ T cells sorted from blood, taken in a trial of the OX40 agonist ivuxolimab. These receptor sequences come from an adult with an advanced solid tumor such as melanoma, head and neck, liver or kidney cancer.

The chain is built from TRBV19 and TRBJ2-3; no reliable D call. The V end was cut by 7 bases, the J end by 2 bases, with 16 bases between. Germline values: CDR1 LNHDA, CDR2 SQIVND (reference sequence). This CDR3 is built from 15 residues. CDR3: CASTLRGGSTDTQYF. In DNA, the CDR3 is TGTGCCAGTACCCTGAGAGGCGGATCCACAGATACGCAGTATTTT.

The chain's CDR3 is CASSPEGGTSRDTQYF. The CDR3 DNA reads as TGTGCCAGCAGCCCAGAAGGTGGGACTAGTAGAGATACGCAGTATTTT. The chain has TRBV9 and TRBJ2-3; TRBD2 matches at 8 bases. Germline CDR1 is SGDLS and CDR2 is YYNGEE. This CDR3 spans 16 amino acids. V lost 4 bases, J lost 5 bases, and 12 bases stayed unmatched.

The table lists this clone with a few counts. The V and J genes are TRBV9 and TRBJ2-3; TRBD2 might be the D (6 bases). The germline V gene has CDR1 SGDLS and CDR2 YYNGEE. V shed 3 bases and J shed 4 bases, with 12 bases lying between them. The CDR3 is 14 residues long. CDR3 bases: TGTGCCAGCAGCGCGAGCGGGCGCGCAGATACGCAGTATTTT. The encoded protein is CASSASGRADTQYF.

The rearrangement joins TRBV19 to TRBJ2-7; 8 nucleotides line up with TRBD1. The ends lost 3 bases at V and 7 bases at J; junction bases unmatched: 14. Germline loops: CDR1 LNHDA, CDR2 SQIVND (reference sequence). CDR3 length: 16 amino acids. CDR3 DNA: TGTGCCAGTAGTATGTTCTCGGCGGGGACAGGTCGGGAGCAGTACTTC. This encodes CASSMFSAGTGREQYF.

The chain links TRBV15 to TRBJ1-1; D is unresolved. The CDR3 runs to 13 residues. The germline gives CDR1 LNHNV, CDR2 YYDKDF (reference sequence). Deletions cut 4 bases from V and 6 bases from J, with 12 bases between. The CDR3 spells CATSNRRNAEAFF. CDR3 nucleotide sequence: TGTGCCACCAGCAACAGACGCAACGCTGAAGCTTTCTTT.

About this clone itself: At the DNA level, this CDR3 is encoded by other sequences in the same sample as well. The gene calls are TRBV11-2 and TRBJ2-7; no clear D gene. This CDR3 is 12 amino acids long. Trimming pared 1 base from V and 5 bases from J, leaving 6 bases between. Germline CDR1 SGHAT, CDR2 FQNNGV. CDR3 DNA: TGTGCCAGCAGCTTAGGTGGAAACGAGCAGTACTTC. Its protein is CASSLGGNEQYF.

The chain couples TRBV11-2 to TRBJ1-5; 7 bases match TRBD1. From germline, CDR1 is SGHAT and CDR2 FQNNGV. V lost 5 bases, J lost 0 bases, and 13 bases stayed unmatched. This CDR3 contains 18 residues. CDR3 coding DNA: TGTGCCAGCAGCCCCCGACAGGGACGGAGTTATAGCAATCAGCCCCAGCATTTT. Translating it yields CASSPRQGRSYSNQPQHF.

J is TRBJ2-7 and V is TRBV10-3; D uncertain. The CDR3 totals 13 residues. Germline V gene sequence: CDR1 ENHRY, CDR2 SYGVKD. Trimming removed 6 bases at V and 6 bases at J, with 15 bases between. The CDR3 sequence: CAISPGEASEQYF. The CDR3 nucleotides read TGTGCCATCAGCCCCGGCGAGGCGTCCGAGCAGTACTTC.